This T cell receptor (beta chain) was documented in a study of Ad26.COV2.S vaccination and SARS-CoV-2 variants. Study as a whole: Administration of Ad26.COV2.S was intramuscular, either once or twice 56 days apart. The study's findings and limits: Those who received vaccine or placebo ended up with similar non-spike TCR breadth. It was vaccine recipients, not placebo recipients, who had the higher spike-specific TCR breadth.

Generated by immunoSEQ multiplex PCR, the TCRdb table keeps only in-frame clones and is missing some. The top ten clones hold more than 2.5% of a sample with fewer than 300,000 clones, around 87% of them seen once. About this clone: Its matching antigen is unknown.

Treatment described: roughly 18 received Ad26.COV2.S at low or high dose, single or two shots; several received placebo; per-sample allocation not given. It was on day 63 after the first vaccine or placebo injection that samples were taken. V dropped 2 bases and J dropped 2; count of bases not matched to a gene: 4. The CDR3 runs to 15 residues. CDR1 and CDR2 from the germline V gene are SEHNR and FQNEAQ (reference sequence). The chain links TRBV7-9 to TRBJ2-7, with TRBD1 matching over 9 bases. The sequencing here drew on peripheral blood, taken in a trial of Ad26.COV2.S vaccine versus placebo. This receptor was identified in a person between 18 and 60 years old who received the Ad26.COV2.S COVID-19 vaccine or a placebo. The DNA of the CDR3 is TGTGCCAGCAGCTTATCACAGGGGGCGGCCTACGAGCAGTACTTC. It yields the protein CASSLSQGAAYEQYF.